Following are 10 T cell receptor beta chains from one sample sequenced in a study of breast tumors, draining lymph nodes, adjacent tissues. Breast cancer patients provided tissue from their axillary draining lymph nodes. From the multiplex PCR reads, TCRdb called clonotypes with MiXCR, one entry per CDR3 protein. This table has fewer than 250,000 distinct CDR3 sequences, approximately 31% appearing once. Sequenced material: axillary lymph node tissue. These receptors originate from a female donor with breast cancer. Some clones in this sample may be carry-over from other donors' samples.

This clonotype has a count of ten or more. The chain uses TRBV2 and TRBJ2-1, with 16 bases lining up with TRBD2. CDR1 is SNHLY, CDR2 FYNNEI, per germline. V was clipped by 4 bases and J by 4 bases; unmatched bases: 4. This CDR3 has 17 residues. CDR3 residues: CASSGPGLAGGYNEQFF. In DNA form, the CDR3 reads TGTGCCAGCAGTGGTCCGGGACTAGCGGGAGGGTACAATGAGCAGTTCTTC.

Worth noting for this clonotype: Just one base apart from a much larger clone, this may be a read error. The genes are TRBV27 and TRBJ1-2, with a tentative D call TRBD1 (6 bases). CDR3 length equals 15 residues. CDR1 MNHEY and CDR2 SMNVEV come from the germline V gene (reference sequence). The chain's CDR3 is CATKSSGDNLYGYIF. The CDR3 nucleotides are TGTGCCACCAAATCATCGGGGGACAACCTCTATGGCTACATCTTC.

V is TRBV7-2 and J is TRBJ2-5; 13 positions match TRBD2. In germline, CDR1 is SGHTA, CDR2 FQGNSA. The junction had 12 bases not matched to a gene; V was cut back by 2 bases and J by 6 bases. The CDR3 has 18 amino acids. The CDR3 DNA follows: TGTGCCAGCAGCTTAAATCCGACTAGCGGGAGGAGTGAGAAGACCCAGTACTTC. Protein product: CASSLNPTSGRSEKTQYF.

This clonotype was picked up a small number of times. It may be a read error: a sequence one base away is much more abundant. The J gene is TRBJ2-2, the V gene TRBV20-1; TRBD1 matches 9 bases. CDR1 is DFQATT and CDR2 is SNEGSKA in the germline V gene (reference sequence). J gave up 5 bases and V 5 bases, and 12 bases lay outside the gene matches. The CDR3 totals 16 residues. In nucleotides, the CDR3 is TGCAGTGCTCAACGTACCGGGACAGGGCCGACCGGGGAGCTGTTTTTT. Translation: CSAQRTGTGPTGELFF.

This clonotype came up many times. The genes are TRBV7-6 and TRBJ2-7; 12 bases are shared with TRBD2. This CDR3 contains 18 residues. CDR1 is SGHVS, CDR2 FNYEAQ, per germline. V lost 0 bases and J lost 1; bases outside the gene matches: 7. CDR3 in DNA: TGTGCCAGCAGCTTAGCGGGCCGAGGACTAGCGGGATCCTACGAGCAGTACTTC. Its protein product is CASSLAGRGLAGSYEQYF.

A few counts support this clonotype. The V gene is TRBV29-1, the J gene TRBJ1-1; TRBD1 aligns across 8 bases. The CDR3 loop spans 12 amino acids. Germline CDR1 reads SQVTM; CDR2 reads ANQGSEA. Trimming at V came to 7 bases and at J to 0 bases, leaving 1 base not matched to a gene. This CDR3 is CSARGLNTEAFF. CDR3 DNA: TGCAGCGCCAGGGGGCTGAACACTGAAGCTTTCTTT.

This clonotype appeared many times. This chain connects TRBV15 to TRBJ2-3, with 10 bases aligning to TRBD2. CDR3 length: 17 amino acids. Germline V gene lookup returns CDR1 LNHNV and CDR2 YYDKDF (reference sequence). V lost 0 bases and J lost 11; bases outside the gene matches: 14. CDR3 DNA sequence: TGTGCCACCAGCAGAGATCTACTAGCGGGACCGGAGGCGGAGCAGTATTTT. This translates into CATSRDLLAGPEAEQYF.

The chain combines TRBV2 with TRBJ2-7, with D unresolved. CDR3 size: 14 residues. The V gene lost 6 bases and the J gene lost 4 bases, with 16 bases spanning the gap. The germline V gene has CDR1 SNHLY and CDR2 FYNNEI. DNA of the CDR3: TGTGCCAGCAGGATGAACCAACAACTTTACGAGCAGTACTTC. Encoded protein: CASRMNQQLYEQYF.

This clonotype has a count of ten or more. CDR3 protein: CSARDMSTGIQPQHF. CDR3 bases: TGCAGTGCTAGAGATATGAGTACAGGGATTCAGCCCCAGCATTTT. The chain has TRBV20-1 and TRBJ1-5, with D perhaps matching TRBD1 (6 bases). Germline CDR1 and CDR2: DFQATT and SNEGSKA (reference sequence). The germline V and J ends were trimmed by 0 bases and 6 bases, with 15 bases remaining between them. The CDR3 runs 15 residues.

This clonotype was counted only a few times. A much larger clone differs from this one at a single base, so this may be a read error. The chain is built from TRBV3-1 and TRBJ1-3; D may be TRBD1 (5 bases). The CDR3 loop spans 16 amino acids. The germline gives CDR1 LGHDT, CDR2 YNNKEL (reference sequence). The ends were cut back, 3 bases at V and 1 base at J, with 13 bases in the middle. CDR3 DNA: TGTGCCAGCAGCCAGGACGCAGGGTCGTCTGGAAACACCATATATTTT. Its protein product is CASSQDAGSSGNTIYF.